This TCR beta chain was sequenced during a study of blood T cells in healthy people across ages. A second PCR of about 7 to 12 cycles used a sample-barcoded 5' primer and a J-beta primer mix. One entry per CDR3 protein, called by TCRdb with MiXCR from the 5' RACE reads. The sample yields 550,000 to 600,000 distinct CDR3 sequences, about 26% seen once. The V gene lost 2 bases and the J gene lost 2 bases, with 21 bases spanning the gap. CDR3 length: 18 residues. Germline V gene data show CDR1 as LGHNA and CDR2 as YSLEER. This clonotype was seen repeatedly, ten times or more. The antigen is not known. General study points: Significant beta diversity loss was already apparent by age approximately 40, declining roughly linearly. CMV status of donors was unknown, possibly confounding expanded clonotype changes.

The chain links TRBV4-3 to TRBJ1-1; tentative D call: TRBD1 (6 bases). The sequence was obtained from an older woman in good health. The sample was blood. CDR3 in amino acids: CASSQQRSGDYGNTEAFF. The CDR3, as DNA: TGCGCCAGCAGCCAACAACGCTCAGGGGACTATGGAAACACTGAAGCTTTCTTT.